What follows are 30 T cell receptor beta chains derived from one specimen sequenced in a study of blood T cell repertoires in COVID-19. Here immunoSEQ multiplex PCR was the method, and the copy in TCRdb shows in-frame clones only, minus some. Among nearly 200,000 clones listed, roughly 84% were seen once. Material: peripheral blood. The origin of the receptors is a human donor in a cohort sampled during active COVID-19.

V gene TRBV28 combines with J gene TRBJ2-1, with 10 bases lining up with TRBD2. The trim removed 6 bases at V and 9 bases at J, leaving 5 bases unmatched. The germline V gene encodes CDR1 MDHEN and CDR2 SYDVKM. There are 13 residues in the CDR3. The CDR3 region is CASRLAGDREQFF. The CDR3 bases are TGTGCCAGCAGGCTAGCGGGAGACCGTGAGCAGTTCTTC.

The rearrangement uses TRBV5-1 and TRBJ1-2; D is uncertain. This CDR3 is 13 amino acids long. Trimming shortened V by 0 bases and J by 3 bases, and 6 bases separated the two germline ends. Germline V gene data show CDR1 as SGHRS and CDR2 as YFSETQ. CDR3 sequence reads: CASSLDSYYGYTF. CDR3 bases: TGCGCCAGCAGCTTGGACAGTTACTATGGCTACACCTTC.

This clone was counted between two and nine times. The V gene is TRBV19, the J gene TRBJ1-5; 8 bases line up with TRBD1. The ends lost 5 bases at V and 5 bases at J; junction bases unmatched: 8. This CDR3 is 15 amino acids long. From germline, CDR1 is LNHDA and CDR2 SQIVND (reference sequence). CDR3 DNA sequence: TGTGCCAGTAGTCCCCTTCAGGGGGCCGATCAGCCCCAGCATTTT. The encoded protein is CASSPLQGADQPQHF.

The J gene is TRBJ1-6, the V gene TRBV2; TRBD1 matches at 7 bases. Germline CDR1 SNHLY, CDR2 FYNNEI. The CDR3 runs to 13 residues. With V trimmed by 9 bases and J by 6 bases, 5 bases remained unmatched. CDR3: CASSTGINSPLHF. As DNA, the CDR3 is TGTGCCAGTTCGACAGGGATTAATTCACCCCTCCACTTT.

The chain recombines TRBV2 with TRBJ2-7, with TRBD1 matching over 9 bases. Germline V CDR1 and CDR2: SNHLY, FYNNEI. The CDR3 loop spans 15 amino acids. Germline trimming cut 4 bases from V and 4 bases from J; bases unmatched to any gene: 8. The chain's CDR3 is CASSGLDRGGYEQYF. CDR3 DNA: TGTGCCAGCAGTGGGCTAGACAGGGGGGGTTACGAGCAGTACTTC.

The rearrangement links TRBV6-2 or TRBV6-3 to TRBJ2-2; a possible D gene is TRBD1 (6 bases). In germline, CDR1 is MNHEY, CDR2 SVGEGT. V gave up 4 bases and J gave up 3 bases, with 15 bases separating them. There are 16 residues in the CDR3. CDR3 loop: CASSSSGRGYTGELFF. The CDR3 bases are TGTGCCAGCAGTTCCTCGGGCAGGGGTTACACCGGGGAGCTGTTTTTT.

V and J are TRBV10-3 and TRBJ2-7, with D possibly TRBD2 on 5 matching bases. CDR1 and CDR2 (germline): ENHRY, SYGVKD. The CDR3 sequence is 14 residues long. Trimming shortened V by 3 bases and J by 2 bases, and 11 bases separated the two germline ends. This CDR3 is CAISESRGTYEQYF. The CDR3 region has the DNA TGTGCCATCAGTGAAAGCAGAGGGACCTACGAGCAGTACTTC.

This sequence joins TRBV7-9 and TRBJ1-2; D may be TRBD1 (5 bases). Trimming left V 6 bases short and J 6 bases short, with 14 bases between. CDR3 length: 13 amino acids. In germline, CDR1 is SEHNR, CDR2 FQNEAQ (reference sequence). CDR3 nucleotide sequence: TGTGCCAGCAGGAGGTCGGGGGAGGATGGCTACACCTTC. It codes for CASRRSGEDGYTF.

The chain is built from TRBV11-3 and TRBJ2-3, with 7 bases that match TRBD2. Unmatched junction bases numbered 11, after V lost 2 bases and J lost 6 bases. Germline loops: CDR1 SGHNT, CDR2 YENEEA. This CDR3 is built from 16 residues. For the CDR3, the DNA is TGTGCCAGCAGCTTACGCTATGGAGCGGGGCCCGATACGCAGTATTTT. Translating gives CASSLRYGAGPDTQYF.

The rearrangement uses TRBV13 and TRBJ2-1; TRBD2 agrees at 8 bases. From germline, CDR1 is PRHDT and CDR2 FYEKMQ (reference sequence). The ends lost 5 bases at V and 7 bases at J; junction bases unmatched: 10. The CDR3 consists of 15 residues. The CDR3 region is CASSAPGGPKNEQFF. The CDR3 nucleotides are TGTGCCAGCAGCGCCCCGGGGGGGCCGAAGAATGAGCAGTTCTTC. Supplemented by reference TRBV13 and TRBJ2-1, the full variable domain reads AAGVIQSPRHLIKEKRETATLKCYPIPRHDTVYWYQQGPGQDPQFLISFYEKMQSDKGSIPDRFSAQQFSDYHSELNMSSLELGDSALYFCASSAPGGPKNEQFFGPGTRLTVL.

This chain uses TRBV24-1 with TRBJ2-7; TRBD1 matches 7 bases. Per the germline V gene, CDR1 is KGHDR and CDR2 is SFDVKD. V lost 2 bases and J lost 6; bases outside the gene matches: 6. This CDR3 is 14 amino acids long. As DNA, the CDR3 is TGTGCCACCAGTGATTCCGGGACAGCCGGCGAGCAGTACTTC. It codes for CATSDSGTAGEQYF.

The V call is TRBV3-1 (or the pseudogene TRBV3-2), the J call TRBJ2-2; no clear D gene. This CDR3 contains 16 residues. The germline CDR1 and CDR2 sequences are LGHDT and YNNKEL (reference sequence). V was trimmed by 2 bases and J by 4 bases, leaving 14 bases between them. The CDR3 DNA reads as TGTGCCAGCAGCCAAATTGTCCAGGCAGGCACCGGGGAGCTGTTTTTT. Residues: CASSQIVQAGTGELFF.

This chain joins TRBV7-2 and TRBJ2-7; a weak D match, TRBD2 (6 bases). Trimming removed 4 bases at V and 6 bases at J, with 13 bases between. This CDR3 has 13 residues. In germline, CDR1 is SGHTA, CDR2 FQGNSA. CDR3 nucleotides: TGTGCCAGCAGCTCCTTACTAGCATCCGAGCAGTACTTC. Protein: CASSSLLASEQYF.

The chain is built from TRBV7-2 and TRBJ1-5, with D unclear. Trimming shortened V by 2 bases and J by 5 bases, and 13 bases separated the two germline ends. This CDR3 has 15 amino acids. CDR1 and CDR2 (germline): SGHTA, FQGNSA. CDR3 in DNA: TGTGCCAGCAGCTTAAGGTCCGGGAGGGATCAGCCCCAGCATTTT. It translates to CASSLRSGRDQPQHF.

A single count supports this clone. The chain uses TRBV15 and TRBJ1-3; D is unresolved. CDR1 is LNHNV, CDR2 YYDKDF, per germline (reference sequence). Trimming removed 1 base from V and 0 bases from J, with 13 bases in between. CDR3 length: 17 amino acids. The CDR3 loop reads CATSRARIRYSGNTIYF. Here the CDR3 DNA reads TGTGCCACCAGCAGAGCCAGGATCCGTTACTCTGGAAACACCATATATTTT. The entire variable domain, with the rest obtained from reference TRBV15 and TRBJ1-3, is as follows: DAMVIQNPRYQVTQFGKPVTLSCSQTLNHNVMYWYQQKSSQAPKLLFHYYDKDFNNEADTPDNFQSRRPNTSFCFLDIRSPGLGDTAMYLCATSRARIRYSGNTIYFGEGSWLTVV.

The chain is built from TRBV4-2 and TRBJ1-4; unclear D gene. The CDR3 runs to 16 residues. Germline V gene data show CDR1 as LGHNA and CDR2 as YNFKEQ. The V end lost 3 bases, the J end lost 0 bases, and 11 bases lay between the germline ends. DNA of the CDR3: TGTGCCAGCAGCCATGGCCCGCATACAACTAATGAAAAACTGTTTTTT. As protein: CASSHGPHTTNEKLFF.

The chain has TRBV30 and TRBJ2-5; D gene uncertain. Trimming shortened V by 4 bases and J by 2 bases, and 5 bases separated the two germline ends. The V gene's germline CDR1 is GTSNPN and CDR2 SVGIG (reference sequence). The CDR3 totals 11 residues. The CDR3 nucleotides read TGTGCCTGGACAGTACAAGAGACCCAGTACTTC. Protein product: CAWTVQETQYF.

This clone turned up a few times. The J gene is TRBJ1-2, the V gene TRBV9, with D hard to call. Deletions cut 3 bases from V and 2 bases from J, with 14 bases between. CDR1 SGDLS and CDR2 YYNGEE come from the germline V gene. The CDR3 is 15 residues long. The CDR3 DNA follows: TGTGCCAGCAGCGCCTTTTCTGGGCCAAACTATGGCTACACCTTC. Its translation: CASSAFSGPNYGYTF.

This chain connects TRBV25-1 to TRBJ1-3; possibly TRBD1 for D (5 bases). V was cut by 5 bases and J by 0 bases, with 8 bases left in between. CDR3 length equals 14 residues. Germline lookup yields CDR1 MGHDK and CDR2 SYGVNS. CDR3 amino acids: CASSPTVSGNTIYF. The CDR3 DNA reads as TGTGCCAGCAGTCCGACAGTCTCTGGAAACACCATATATTTT.

The chain is built from TRBV27 and TRBJ2-3; 7 bases align to TRBD2. Germline CDR1 reads MNHEY; CDR2 reads SMNVEV (reference sequence). CDR3 length equals 15 residues. The V gene end was trimmed by 3 bases and the J gene end by 6 bases; junction bases not matched to a gene: 9. This CDR3 reads CASSFVAPGRDTQYF. The CDR3 coding sequence is TGTGCCAGCAGTTTTGTGGCCCCCGGGAGGGATACGCAGTATTTT.

A single count supports this clone. The chain has TRBV5-4 and TRBJ2-3; no clear D. There are 13 residues in the CDR3. Germline V gene sequence: CDR1 SGHNT, CDR2 YYREEE (reference sequence). Deletions cut 2 bases from V and 5 bases from J, with 9 bases between. CDR3 sequence reads: CASSFSRLDTQYF. The CDR3 DNA is TGTGCCAGCAGCTTCAGTAGACTAGATACGCAGTATTTT.

The chain carries TRBV11-2 and TRBJ2-7, with TRBD2 identical over 7 bases. The ends lost 1 base at V and 3 bases at J; junction bases unmatched: 12. From germline, CDR1 is SGHAT and CDR2 FQNNGV. The CDR3 length is 17 residues. CDR3 sequence: CASSLGGRAGWVYEQYV. In nucleotides, the CDR3 is TGTGCCAGCAGCTTAGGGGGGAGAGCGGGGTGGGTCTACGAGCAGTACGTC.

The gene calls are TRBV7-9 and TRBJ2-1; D is perhaps TRBD1 (5 bases). V lost 4 bases and J 6 bases, leaving 10 bases between the germline ends. Germline lookup yields CDR1 SEHNR and CDR2 FQNEAQ (reference sequence). This CDR3 has 13 residues. CDR3 sequence (DNA): TGTGCCAGCAGCTCTGGGGCCGGCAATGAGCAGTTCTTC. Encoded protein: CASSSGAGNEQFF. The variable domain in full, with the rest retrieved from reference TRBV7-9 and TRBJ2-1, is DTGVSQNPRHKITKRGQNVTFRCDPISEHNRLYWYRQTLGQGPEFLTYFQNEAQLEKSRLLSDRFSAERPKGSFSTLEIQRTEQGDSAMYLCASSSGAGNEQFFGPGTRLTVL.

A note on this clone: Other nucleotide sequences from this sample produce the same CDR3. This rearrangement joins TRBV18 to TRBJ1-1, with TRBD1 as a possible D gene (6 bases). V shed 2 bases and J shed 2 bases, with 9 bases lying between them. The CDR3 extends over 14 amino acids. Looked up from germline, CDR1 is KGHSH and CDR2 is LQKENI. DNA of the CDR3: TGTGCCAGCTCACCAACGGGGGGCAACACTGAAGCTTTCTTT. Protein: CASSPTGGNTEAFF.

The gene calls are TRBV4-1 and TRBJ2-5, with D perhaps matching TRBD1 (6 bases). V dropped 4 bases and J dropped 2 bases, with 14 bases sitting between them. Per the germline V gene, CDR1 is MGHRA and CDR2 is YSYEKL. The CDR3 is 15 residues long. The CDR3 nucleotides read TGCGCCAGCAGCCGAGGACCCCAGGGGCAAGAGACCCAGTACTTC. Its translation: CASSRGPQGQETQYF.

V is TRBV6-5 and J is TRBJ1-1; D remains ambiguous. Germline loops: CDR1 MNHEY, CDR2 SVGAGI. This CDR3 comprises 14 residues. Trimming cost V 3 bases and J 0 bases, with 8 bases left between them. The CDR3 reads CASSYTALNTEAFF. CDR3 nucleotides: TGTGCCAGCAGTTATACAGCTTTGAACACTGAAGCTTTCTTT.

This rearrangement joins TRBV10-2 to TRBJ1-2; the D is unclear. The V and J ends lost 8 bases and 4 bases respectively, with 17 bases between them. The CDR3 covers 14 residues. Germline lookup yields CDR1 WSHSY and CDR2 SAAADI. The chain's CDR3 is CASAGGNSGYGYTF. In nucleotides, the CDR3 is TGCGCCAGCGCTGGAGGGAATAGCGGCTATGGCTACACCTTC.

The chain couples TRBV3-1 (or the pseudogene TRBV3-2) to TRBJ2-3; 9 bases fit TRBD2. The CDR3 totals 17 residues. Germline values: CDR1 LGHDT, CDR2 YNNKEL (reference sequence). V lost 0 bases to trimming and J lost 4 bases; unmatched junction nucleotides: 8. The CDR3 protein is CASSQDRTREGADTQYF. The CDR3 bases are TGTGCCAGCAGCCAAGATCGAACGCGGGAGGGGGCAGATACGCAGTATTTT.

The V and J genes are TRBV10-3 and TRBJ1-1; TRBD1 matches at 12 bases. CDR3 length: 13 residues. Germline V gene lookup returns CDR1 ENHRY and CDR2 SYGVKD. V lost 7 bases to trimming and J lost 8 bases; unmatched junction nucleotides: 5. The CDR3: CAITSGTGGEAFF. CDR3 sequence (DNA): TGTGCCATCACCTCCGGGACAGGGGGCGAAGCTTTCTTT.

About this clone: Other DNA sequences in this specimen translate into the identical CDR3. The chain employs TRBV5-1 and TRBJ1-6; a possible D gene is TRBD1 (5 bases). Trimming pared 0 bases from V and 6 bases from J, leaving 7 bases between. CDR3 size: 14 residues. CDR1 is SGHRS and CDR2 is YFSETQ in the germline V gene. Here the CDR3 reads CASSLGQSNSPLHF. As DNA, the CDR3 is TGCGCCAGCAGCTTGGGACAGAGTAATTCACCCCTCCACTTT.